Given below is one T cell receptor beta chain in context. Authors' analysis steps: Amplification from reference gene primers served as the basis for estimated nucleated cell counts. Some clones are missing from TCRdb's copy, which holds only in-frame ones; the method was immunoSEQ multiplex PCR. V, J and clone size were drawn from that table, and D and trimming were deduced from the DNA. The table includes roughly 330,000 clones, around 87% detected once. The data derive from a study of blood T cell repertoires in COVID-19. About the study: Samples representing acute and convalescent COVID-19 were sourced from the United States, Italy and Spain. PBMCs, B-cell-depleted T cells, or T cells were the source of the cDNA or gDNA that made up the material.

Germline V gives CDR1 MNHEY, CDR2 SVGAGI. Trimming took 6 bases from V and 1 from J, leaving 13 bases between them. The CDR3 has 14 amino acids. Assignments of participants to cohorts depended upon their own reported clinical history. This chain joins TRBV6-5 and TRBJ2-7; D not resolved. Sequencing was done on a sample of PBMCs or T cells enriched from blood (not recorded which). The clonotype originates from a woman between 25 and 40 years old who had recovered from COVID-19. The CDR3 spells CASRVRLGSYEQYF. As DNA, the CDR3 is TGTGCCAGCAGGGTGAGGCTAGGTTCCTACGAGCAGTACTTC.